This TCR beta chain was observed in a study of T cell repertoires in ileal Crohn's disease (dated by TCRdb to between 2018 and 2021). Regarding the research as a whole: The median duration of disease was approximately 7.9 years, and at the time of surgery about a third of patients were active smokers. Endoscopic postoperative recurrence was defined by a Rutgeerts score above i0. About half of the patients received postoperative therapy: 11 received thiopurines and around 19 received anti-TNF agents. The study was conducted in parallel with a multicentre cohort built to find predictors of early endoscopic recurrence after ileocolonic resection. A total of roughly 170 mucosal samples from roughly 57 patients were sequenced, collected from several sites on the surgical specimen and at postoperative endoscopy. TCR repertoire analysis was done in about 59 Crohn's disease patients from a prospective multicentre cohort. All patients had surgery for a complication: stricturing disease in roughly 61% and penetrating disease in about 40%.

For commercial TCRB immunosequencing, approximately 460 nanograms of biopsy DNA were submitted for each sample. CDR3 regions were amplified from genomic DNA by Adaptive Biotechnology using a two-step, amplification bias-controlled multiplex PCR. The first PCR used primers for every V and J gene segment; the second PCR added barcodes and Illumina adapters. An Illumina instrument was used to sequence the CDR3 libraries. The original methods were these. Analysis combined the vendor-provided pipelines with custom analysis of raw data in R/Bioconductor under R version 3.3.0. Clonality, which ranges from 0 to 1, was calculated as the inverse of the normalised Shannon entropy across all productive clones. High-frequency clones were defined as the share of the repertoire taken up by the top 100 clones, keeping only clones that passed a 95% confidence test. Overlap between samples was measured with the Morisita-Horn index, while repertoire diversity was measured with the Simpson index. Imported from immuneACCESS, the table was reduced by TCRdb to in-frame sequences with V and J called. These copies leave out some clones; in studies compared against another copy, an unresolved V gene accounts for under half, and the cause of the remainder is not known. The V and J calls and the clone size are those of that table, but D and trimming were determined from the DNA. The sample includes over 3,500 clones, with around 80% observed a single time. The ten most abundant clones make up approximately 17% of the sample.

Points on this clone: No cognate antigen has been identified for it. No quality values exist for individual bases; no much larger clone is one base distant.

Adults with ileal or ileocolonic Crohn's disease and an indication for ileocolonic resection were eligible for inclusion. Before DNA extraction, whole ileal mucosal biopsies were kept frozen at -80 degrees C. Genomic DNA was extracted from frozen whole biopsies with a TRizol-based method and quantified on a NanoDrop 2000 spectrophotometer. The paper's findings and limits, for the study overall: Sorted CD8 T cells carried more high-frequency clones than CD4 T cells, suggesting mucosal expansions were mainly CD8. A significantly higher proportion of clonal expansions was observed in active smokers at surgery than in non-smokers (approximately 28% vs 17%, p=0.02). Mucosal CD4 and CD8 T cells were sorted and sequenced only in a subgroup of patients, whose size was not stated. Higher percentages of high-frequency clones at the time of surgery were linked to endoscopic recurrence, and every patient with clonality above 26.8% (18/57) had recurrence.

The CDR3 runs 14 amino acids, cysteine and phenylalanine included. Just CDR3 DNA is preserved here, 42 bases in frame from base 1. The CDR1 and CDR2 encoded by the germline V gene are SGHTA and FQGNSA. The sequence derives from an adult with Crohn's disease. The sequencing sample was made of ileal tissue. This receptor chain uses TRBV7-2 and TRBJ2-5; 8 of the junction bases match TRBD2. TRBJ2-7 matches the DNA end more closely, so the J call is doubtful. This receptor has the CDR3 CASSRGGQIYEQYF. The bases read TGTGCCAGCAGCCGGGGGGGGCAAATTTACGAGCAGTACTTC.